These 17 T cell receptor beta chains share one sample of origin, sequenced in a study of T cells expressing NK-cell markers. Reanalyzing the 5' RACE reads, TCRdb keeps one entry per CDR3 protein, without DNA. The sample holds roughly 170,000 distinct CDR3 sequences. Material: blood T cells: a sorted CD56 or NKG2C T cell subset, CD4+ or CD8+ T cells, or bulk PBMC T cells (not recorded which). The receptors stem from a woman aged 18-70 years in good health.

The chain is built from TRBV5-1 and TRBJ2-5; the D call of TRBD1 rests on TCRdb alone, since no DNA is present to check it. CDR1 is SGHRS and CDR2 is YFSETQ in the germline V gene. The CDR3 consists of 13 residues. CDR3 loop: CASSLQGEETQYF.

CDR3 loop: CSVELLAGKRYEQYF. The V gene is TRBV29-1, the J gene TRBJ2-7; TCRdb lists TRBD2, though no DNA is available to test this call. CDR1 is SQVTM and CDR2 is ANQGSEA in the germline V gene. CDR3 length equals 15 residues.

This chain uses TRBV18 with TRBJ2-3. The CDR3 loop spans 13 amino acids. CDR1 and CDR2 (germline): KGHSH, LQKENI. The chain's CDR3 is CASSPGFTDTQYF.

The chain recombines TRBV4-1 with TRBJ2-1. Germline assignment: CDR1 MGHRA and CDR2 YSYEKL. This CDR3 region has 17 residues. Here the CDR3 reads CASSQDQRGRSYNEQFF.

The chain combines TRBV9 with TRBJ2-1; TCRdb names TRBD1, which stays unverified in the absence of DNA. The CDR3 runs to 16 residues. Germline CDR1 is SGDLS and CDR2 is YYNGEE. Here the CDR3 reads CASSVGGGVSYNEQFF.

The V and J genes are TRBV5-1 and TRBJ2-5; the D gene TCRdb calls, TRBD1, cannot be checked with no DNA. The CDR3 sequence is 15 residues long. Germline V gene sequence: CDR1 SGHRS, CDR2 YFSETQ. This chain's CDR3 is CASSPTRGGGETQYF.

The CDR3 reads CASSGGTGTSGKETQYF. This chain connects TRBV5-1 to TRBJ2-5; lacking DNA, the TRBD2 call made by TCRdb goes unchecked. The V gene's germline CDR1 is SGHRS and CDR2 YFSETQ. This CDR3 comprises 17 residues.

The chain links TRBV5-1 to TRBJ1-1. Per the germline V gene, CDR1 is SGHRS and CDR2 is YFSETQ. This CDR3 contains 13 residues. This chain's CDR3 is CASSLRGSTEAFF.

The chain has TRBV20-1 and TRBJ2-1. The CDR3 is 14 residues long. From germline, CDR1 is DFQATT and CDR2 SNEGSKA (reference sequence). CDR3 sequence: CSATQTGAPREQFF.

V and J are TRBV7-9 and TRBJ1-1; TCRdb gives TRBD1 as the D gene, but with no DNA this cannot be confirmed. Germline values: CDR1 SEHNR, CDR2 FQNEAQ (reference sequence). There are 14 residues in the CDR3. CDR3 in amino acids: CASSPMDRATEAFF.

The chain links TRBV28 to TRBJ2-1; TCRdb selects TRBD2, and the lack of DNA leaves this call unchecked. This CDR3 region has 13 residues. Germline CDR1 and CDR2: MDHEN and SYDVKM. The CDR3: CAGAERRGNEQFF. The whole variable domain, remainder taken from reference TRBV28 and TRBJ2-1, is DVKVTQSSRYLVKRTGEKVFLECVQDMDHENMFWYRQDPGLGLRLIYFSYDVKMKEKGDIPEGYSVSREKKERFSLILESASTNQTSMYLCAGAERRGNEQFFGPGTRLTVL.

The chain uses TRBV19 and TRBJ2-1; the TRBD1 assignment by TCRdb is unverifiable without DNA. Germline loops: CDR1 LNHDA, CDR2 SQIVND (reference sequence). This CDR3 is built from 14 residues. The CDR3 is CASSIQGQYNEQFF. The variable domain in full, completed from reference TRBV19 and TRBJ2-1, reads DGGITQSPKYLFRKEGQNVTLSCEQNLNHDAMYWYRQDPGQGLRLIYYSQIVNDFQKGDIAEGYSVSREKKESFPLTVTSAQKNPTAFYLCASSIQGQYNEQFFGPGTRLTVL.

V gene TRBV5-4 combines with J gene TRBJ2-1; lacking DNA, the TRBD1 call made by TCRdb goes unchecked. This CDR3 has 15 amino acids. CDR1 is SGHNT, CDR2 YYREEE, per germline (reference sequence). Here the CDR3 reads CASSLGDTLGNEQFF.

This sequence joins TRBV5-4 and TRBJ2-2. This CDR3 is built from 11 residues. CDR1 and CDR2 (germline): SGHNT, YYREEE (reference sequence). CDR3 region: CASSLRGELFF.

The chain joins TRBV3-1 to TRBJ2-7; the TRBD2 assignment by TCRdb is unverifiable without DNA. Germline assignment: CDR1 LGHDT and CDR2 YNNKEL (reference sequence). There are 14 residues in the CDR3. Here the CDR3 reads CASSASGRAYEQYF.

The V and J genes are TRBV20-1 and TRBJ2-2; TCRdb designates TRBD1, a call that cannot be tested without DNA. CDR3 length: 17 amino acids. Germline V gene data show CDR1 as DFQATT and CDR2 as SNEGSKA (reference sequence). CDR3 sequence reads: CSARDPLKQGGTGELFF.

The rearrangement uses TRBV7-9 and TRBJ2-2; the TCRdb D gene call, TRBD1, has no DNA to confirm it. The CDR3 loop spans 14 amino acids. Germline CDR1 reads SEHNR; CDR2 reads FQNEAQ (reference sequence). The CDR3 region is CASSPSGGTGELFF.